A selection of T cell receptor beta chains follows, all from one sample in a study of cytotoxic CD8 clonotypes in ibrutinib-treated CLL. Generated by immunoSEQ multiplex PCR, the TCRdb table keeps only in-frame clones and is missing some. The sample records approximately 170,000 clones, 88% being singletons. The source was PBMCs, collected at disease progression, from a patient treated with ibrutinib. These receptor sequences come from a human donor with chronic lymphocytic leukemia. Each CDR3 is given with its conserved first and last residue. Fields, in order: J gene, clone size, V gene, D gene, CDR3 protein, CDR3 DNA. The D gene is left open where the match is weak. Expanded clones are given a class, and other clones once, few, many or no size at all.

TRBJ2-1	few	TRBV4-3	NA	CASSQVTRPTLYNEQFF	TGCGCCAGCAGCCAGGTGACTCGTCCTACACTCTACAATGAGCAGTTCTTC
TRBJ2-1	NA	TRBV7-2	TRBD1	CASSTNRGQNEQFF	TGTGCCAGCAGCACAAACAGGGGGCAGAATGAGCAGTTCTTC
TRBJ2-2	NA	TRBV7-8	NA	CASNRGQTNTGELFF	TGTGCCAGCAACCGTGGACAGACGAACACCGGGGAGCTGTTTTTT
TRBJ2-5	NA	TRBV4-2	NA	CASSQEPRGETQYF	TGTGCCAGCAGCCAAGAGCCCCGGGGAGAGACCCAGTACTTC
TRBJ2-2	NA	TRBV5-1	TRBD2	CASSFTLNPSGRANTGELFF	TGCGCCAGCAGCTTTACGCTCAATCCTAGCGGGAGGGCGAACACCGGGGAGCTGTTTTTT
TRBJ2-5	NA	TRBV7-9	NA	CASSYSSGGETQYF	TGTGCCAGCAGCTATAGCTCCGGCGGGGAGACCCAGTACTTC
TRBJ1-2	NA	TRBV2	NA	CASSGYRASYGYTF	TGTGCCAGCAGTGGGTACCGGGCCTCTTATGGCTACACCTTC
TRBJ1-1	once	TRBV5-6	TRBD1	CASSLAGWWDRGMNTEAFF	TGTGCCAGCAGCTTGGCCGGATGGTGGGACAGGGGAATGAACACTGAAGCTTTCTTT
TRBJ2-6	NA	TRBV5-1	NA	CASSLDGPGANVLTF	TGCGCCAGCAGCTTGGACGGTCCTGGGGCCAACGTCCTGACTTTC
TRBJ2-7	NA	TRBV5-4	NA	CASSSHPQYEQYF	TGTGCCAGCAGCTCCCACCCCCAGTACGAGCAGTACTTC
TRBJ2-7	NA	TRBV28	NA	CASSSGYYEQYF	TGTGCCAGCAGTTCAGGGTACTACGAGCAGTACTTC
TRBJ2-1	NA	TRBV7-2	TRBD2	CASSWTSGVYNEQFF	TGTGCCAGCAGCTGGACTAGCGGGGTTTACAATGAGCAGTTCTTC
TRBJ2-7	NA	TRBV7-3	NA	CASSLTGDEQYF	TGTGCCAGCAGCTTAACAGGGGACGAGCAGTACTTC
TRBJ1-5	NA	TRBV27	NA	CASGWSGNQPQHF	TGTGCCAGCGGATGGTCTGGCAATCAGCCCCAGCATTTT
TRBJ2-7	NA	TRBV6-1	NA	CASGGEQYF	TGTGCCAGCGGTGGGGAGCAGTACTTC
TRBJ2-5	NA	TRBV7-3	TRBD2	CASSWIGGRKETQYF	TGTGCCAGCAGCTGGATCGGGGGGAGGAAAGAGACCCAGTACTTC
TRBJ2-2	NA	TRBV19	NA	CASRKAGELFF	TGTGCCAGTAGAAAGGCCGGGGAGCTGTTTTTT
TRBJ2-7	once	TRBV6-6	TRBD1	CASSYLGTGAYEQYF	TGTGCCAGCAGTTACCTAGGGACAGGAGCCTACGAGCAGTACTTC
TRBJ1-2	NA	TRBV15	NA	CATSSQGSLGGYTF	TGTGCCACCAGCAGTCAGGGGTCTCTGGGGGGCTACACCTTC
TRBJ1-5	NA	TRBV5-5	TRBD1	CASSLVQQGARGQPQHF	TGTGCCAGCAGCTTGGTTCAACAGGGGGCGCGGGGGCAGCCCCAGCATTTT
TRBJ2-3	NA	TRBV27	NA	CASSYGQSAQYF	TGTGCCAGCAGTTACGGACAGTCCGCGCAGTATTTT
TRBJ2-3	once	TRBV11-3	NA	CASSLGVDTQYF	TGTGCCAGCAGCTTAGGGGTAGATACGCAGTATTTT
TRBJ1-5	NA	TRBV9	TRBD1	CASSEGDRGFFQPQHF	TGTGCCAGCAGCGAAGGGGACAGGGGTTTTTTTCAGCCCCAGCATTTT
TRBJ1-4	NA	TRBV30	TRBD1	CAWQGQVGEKLFF	TGTGCCTGGCAAGGACAGGTTGGAGAAAAACTGTTTTTT
TRBJ1-2	NA	TRBV25-1	NA	CASTPGNRVLGYTF	TGTGCCTCCACTCCCGGGAACAGGGTGTTGGGCTACACCTTC
TRBJ2-2	NA	TRBV4-1	TRBD2	CASSPRQRETNTGELFF	TGCGCCAGCAGCCCGAGGCAGCGGGAGACGAACACCGGGGAGCTGTTTTTT
TRBJ1-2	NA	TRBV11-3	NA	CASSFGGDYGYTF	TGTGCCAGCAGCTTCGGGGGTGACTATGGCTACACCTTC
TRBJ2-5	few	TRBV29-1	NA	CSVDRSGTQETQYF	TGCAGCGTTGACAGATCCGGGACACAAGAGACCCAGTACTTC
TRBJ1-4	NA	TRBV18	NA	CASSPQGMESEKLFF	TGTGCCAGCTCACCCCAGGGCATGGAGAGTGAAAAACTGTTTTTT
TRBJ1-4	NA	TRBV7-9	TRBD1	CASSLGTGAEKLFF	TGTGCCAGCAGCTTAGGGACAGGGGCAGAAAAACTGTTTTTT
TRBJ2-2	NA	TRBV29-1	TRBD2	CSVEGGGGNTGELFF	TGCAGCGTTGAAGGGGGCGGGGGTAACACCGGGGAGCTGTTTTTT
TRBJ2-7	NA	TRBV5-1	TRBD2	CASRTSGSSNEQYF	TGCGCCAGCAGAACTAGCGGGAGTTCCAACGAGCAGTACTTC
TRBJ2-5	NA	TRBV6-1	NA	CASSEEGALQETQYF	TGTGCCAGCAGTGAGGAGGGGGCCCTCCAAGAGACCCAGTACTTC
TRBJ1-5	once	TRBV18	NA	CASSTDSSNQPQHF	TGTGCCAGCTCAACGGACTCTAGCAATCAGCCCCAGCATTTT
TRBJ1-1	NA	TRBV19	TRBD1	CASRIDGTANTEAFF	TGTGCCAGTAGGATCGACGGGACAGCGAACACTGAAGCTTTCTTT
TRBJ1-2	NA	TRBV19	NA	CASTQGLSVYGYTF	TGTGCCAGTACGCAGGGTCTCTCGGTCTATGGCTACACCTTC
TRBJ1-1	NA	TRBV7-9	NA	CASSYETSATEAFF	TGTGCCAGCAGCTATGAAACTTCGGCCACTGAAGCTTTCTTT
TRBJ1-5	NA	TRBV5-1	NA	CARWWGKSNQPQHF	TGCGCCAGGTGGTGGGGAAAGAGCAATCAGCCCCAGCATTTT
TRBJ2-7	NA	TRBV9	NA	CASSSTVYEQYF	TGTGCCAGCAGCTCTACCGTCTACGAGCAGTACTTC
TRBJ2-7	few	TRBV2	TRBD1	CASSAPGQYEQYF	TGTGCCAGCAGTGCCCCGGGACAGTACGAGCAGTACTTC
TRBJ1-1	NA	TRBV30	NA	CAWASRAEAFF	TGTGCCTGGGCGTCGCGGGCTGAAGCTTTCTTT
TRBJ1-5	NA	TRBV4-3	TRBD1	CASSQDLRTGGQPQHF	TGCGCCAGCAGCCAAGATCTTCGGACAGGGGGTCAGCCCCAGCATTTT
TRBJ1-3	NA	TRBV5-1	NA	CASSFGTAGNTIYF	TGCGCCAGCAGCTTCGGGACCGCTGGAAACACCATATATTTT
TRBJ2-7	NA	TRBV2	TRBD1	CASIQTGASYEQYF	TGTGCCAGCATACAAACAGGGGCATCCTACGAGCAGTACTTC
TRBJ1-3	NA	TRBV30	NA	CAWGALHSGNTIYF	TGTGCCTGGGGGGCCCTCCACTCTGGAAACACCATATATTTT
TRBJ2-5	once	TRBV5-1	NA	CASSLPKGRETQYF	TGCGCCAGCAGCCTACCCAAGGGGAGGGAGACCCAGTACTTC
TRBJ2-2	NA	TRBV5-5	NA	CASSLGQWELFF	TGTGCCAGCAGCCTCGGGCAGTGGGAGCTGTTTTTT
TRBJ1-5	NA	TRBV28	NA	CASLEGGGHSNQPQHF	TGTGCCAGCTTAGAGGGAGGGGGGCATAGCAATCAGCCCCAGCATTTT
TRBJ2-3	NA	TRBV19	NA	CASSPRDFVADTQYF	TGTGCCAGTAGTCCCCGGGACTTCGTGGCCGATACGCAGTATTTT
TRBJ2-7	NA	TRBV5-6	NA	CASSQGDYEQYF	TGTGCCAGCAGCCAGGGAGACTACGAGCAGTACTTC
TRBJ2-1	NA	TRBV7-7	TRBD2	CASSSSGTSNEQFF	TGTGCTAGCAGCTCATCCGGGACTAGCAATGAGCAGTTCTTC
TRBJ2-2	NA	TRBV7-2	TRBD2	CASTSGLAGVGELFF	TGTGCCAGCACCTCGGGCCTAGCGGGAGTCGGGGAGCTGTTTTTT
TRBJ1-1	once	TRBV9	NA	CASSVATYVGEAFF	TGTGCCAGCAGCGTAGCTACTTATGTTGGGGAAGCTTTCTTT
TRBJ1-2	NA	TRBV7-9	TRBD1	CASSLVGTDNYGYTF	TGTGCCAGCAGCTTAGTGGGGACAGACAACTATGGCTACACCTTC
TRBJ1-5	NA	TRBV6-6	NA	CASSYRRGQPQHF	TGTGCCAGCAGTTACAGAAGGGGGCAGCCCCAGCATTTT
TRBJ2-7	NA	TRBV27	TRBD1	CASSLGMVGTGKNYEQYF	TGTGCCAGCAGCCTTGGGATGGTTGGGACAGGGAAGAACTACGAGCAGTACTTC
TRBJ2-1	NA	TRBV30	NA	CAWSAGGYEQFF	TGTGCCTGGTCTGCTGGGGGGTATGAGCAGTTCTTC
TRBJ2-3	NA	TRBV2	TRBD2	CASRGIAGVKDTQYF	TGTGCCAGCAGGGGAATAGCGGGAGTGAAAGATACGCAGTATTTT
TRBJ2-7	NA	TRBV4-1	TRBD2	CASTKLAGVSGEQYF	TGCGCCAGCACCAAACTAGCGGGAGTATCGGGCGAGCAGTACTTC
TRBJ2-3	NA	TRBV9	NA	CASSVFPRAGAADTQYF	TGTGCCAGCAGCGTCTTCCCACGGGCAGGGGCCGCAGATACGCAGTATTTT